This entry lists 10 T cell receptor beta chains sequenced from one sample in a study of beta chain features in type 1 diabetes. The isolated RNA, all of it, was reverse transcribed, so expressed TCRB transcripts were what got sequenced. Using immunoSEQ multiplex PCR, the repertoire was profiled, and TCRdb retains in-frame clones only, with some absent. The sample consists of over 500,000 clones, about a sixth of them appearing once. Material: naive CD4+ T cells from blood. These receptors came from a man aged 18 to 29 in good health.

This clone was counted a few times. J is TRBJ2-1 and V is TRBV5-1; weak D call: TRBD1 (8 bases). Trimming cost V 4 bases and J 5 bases, with 19 bases left between them. This CDR3 region has 16 residues. From germline, CDR1 is SGHRS and CDR2 YFSETQ. CDR3 loop: CASSPRTGRGNNEQFF. As DNA, the CDR3 is TGCGCCAGCAGCCCACGGACAGGGAGGGGTAACAATGAGCAGTTCTTC.

This clone was detected only a few times. This sequence joins TRBV7-9 and TRBJ2-3; 12 bases map to TRBD1. CDR1 is SEHNR and CDR2 is FQNEAQ in the germline V gene (reference sequence). There are 16 residues in the CDR3. V trimming: 0 bases; J trimming: 7 bases; junction bases outside the gene matches: 5. The CDR3 DNA sequence: TGTGCCAGCAGCTTAGCGACGGGACAGGGGGCTAATACGCAGTATTTT. Encoded protein: CASSLATGQGANTQYF.

This chain connects TRBV15 to TRBJ1-1; D might be TRBD1 (6 bases). Per germline, CDR1 LNHNV and CDR2 YYDKDF (reference sequence). The germline V and J ends were trimmed by 0 bases and 7 bases, with 18 bases remaining between them. The CDR3 runs 16 residues. The CDR3 bases are TGTGCCACCAGCAGAGATGCGGGGGGGCCTACCCATGAAGCTTTCTTT. It specifies CATSRDAGGPTHEAFF.

There are a few counts of this clone. The chain's CDR3 is CAWSPGGETQYF. The CDR3 DNA reads TGTGCCTGGAGTCCCGGGGGGGAGACCCAGTACTTC. The genes are TRBV30 and TRBJ2-5; 7 bases line up with TRBD2. Germline loops: CDR1 GTSNPN, CDR2 SVGIG (reference sequence). With V trimmed by 2 bases and J by 5 bases, 2 bases remained unmatched. The CDR3 totals 12 residues.

The chain couples TRBV27 to TRBJ2-7; the D gene is possibly TRBD1 (6 bases). Germline CDR1 and CDR2: MNHEY and SMNVEV (reference sequence). V gave up 8 bases and J gave up 2 bases, with 13 bases separating them. The CDR3 runs to 13 residues. CDR3 region: CASGYRATYEQYF. The CDR3 nucleotides read TGTGCCAGCGGGTACAGGGCTACCTACGAGCAGTACTTC.

This clone has just a few counts. The rearrangement joins TRBV7-2 to TRBJ1-5; D is possibly TRBD1 (6 bases). The V and J ends lost 4 bases and 5 bases respectively, with 24 bases between them. The germline V gene has CDR1 SGHTA and CDR2 FQGNSA. The CDR3 length is 18 residues. CDR3 region: CASSSPRGRGENHQPQHF. The CDR3, as DNA: TGTGCCAGCAGCTCTCCCCGGGGCAGGGGAGAGAACCATCAGCCCCAGCATTTT.

This clone was detected only once. The chain couples TRBV6-1 to TRBJ1-5; D perhaps matches TRBD1 (6 bases). V dropped 4 bases and J dropped 2 bases, with 12 bases sitting between them. The CDR3 length is 15 residues. Germline CDR1 and CDR2: MNHNS and SASEGT. The CDR3: CASSVTGLGNQPQHF. The CDR3 region has the DNA TGTGCCAGCAGTGTTACAGGGTTGGGCAATCAGCCCCAGCATTTT.

There are a few counts of this clone. The chain has TRBV18 and TRBJ1-1; 8 bases are shared with TRBD1. Germline V CDR1 and CDR2: KGHSH, LQKENI. This CDR3 is built from 15 residues. Trimming cost V 5 bases and J 1 base; bases outside gene matches: 6. The CDR3 loop is CASSSFDRGNTEAFF. Here the CDR3 DNA reads TGTGCCAGCTCATCTTTCGACAGGGGGAACACTGAAGCTTTCTTT.

This clone was seen more than once but under ten times. The gene calls are TRBV10-3 and TRBJ2-3, with D possibly matching TRBD1 (5 bases). V was trimmed by 11 bases and J by 5 bases, leaving 11 bases between them. Germline V gene data show CDR1 as ENHRY and CDR2 as SYGVKD. There are 11 residues in the CDR3. The CDR3 protein is CASRARDTQYF. CDR3 bases: TGTGCCTCCAGGGCGCGAGATACGCAGTATTTT.

The chain has TRBV7-9 and TRBJ1-1; D ambiguous. The CDR3 loop spans 15 amino acids. Germline V gene sequence: CDR1 SEHNR, CDR2 FQNEAQ (reference sequence). Trimming took off 2 bases at V and 0 bases at J, with 10 bases between the two ends. The CDR3 spells CASSLREGMNTEAFF. The CDR3 DNA is TGTGCCAGCAGCTTACGGGAAGGAATGAACACTGAAGCTTTCTTT.